The entry below describes one T cell receptor (beta chain). The antigen it binds to is not known. Per-base quality was not reported, and no clone a single base away is much larger than it. Libraries were constructed by the immunoSEQ multiplex PCR assay. The multiplex PCR relied on a mix of 60 forward primers for TCR Vbeta segments and 13 reverse primers for TCR Jbeta segments. Amplification of the CDR3 region of rearranged TCR beta genes was performed with a multiplex PCR assay on genomic DNA. The Illumina HiSeq System was used to sequence the amplified TCR beta libraries as 87-base-pair reads. Per the original workflow: A later analysis counted tens of millions of unique TCR beta chains across the 666 repertoires, and some 11 million of these chains were shared by at least two donors. To remove PCR and sequencing errors, raw reads were error-corrected and collapsed into unique sequences using a nearest-neighbor algorithm that merged closely related sequences. Alignment of CDR3 sequences to IMGT reference sequences was used to assign V, D and J gene segments. Each retained sequence needed at least a six-nucleotide match to both a V gene segment and a J gene segment. Rearrangements were called productive when the CDR3 lacked stop codons and stayed in frame with V and J; all others were non-productive. Following IMGT convention, CDR3 was defined as the stretch from the second conserved V-encoded cysteine up to the conserved J-encoded phenylalanine. Sequences without an unambiguous match to a single V gene segment were excluded from the earlier analysis of a few hundred of the donors. An earlier analysis of fewer than 750 of the donors called V segments functional above 56.7% productive rearrangements and segregating when the between-donor standard deviation exceeded 5%. A statistical classification framework was developed to diagnose cytomegalovirus status using the catalog of TCR beta chain sequences. In a later analysis, TCR nucleotide sequences were compared against IMGT/GENE-DB human TR gene sequences so that V and J genes could be assigned. The TCRdist pipeline was used in a later analysis to assign CDR3 sequences and most-parsimonious VDJ recombination scenarios. In a later analysis, each TCR beta chain was defined by its CDR3 amino acid sequence together with its V-gene family, and reads without a unique V-gene family were excluded. To address suspected cross-contamination and a sequencing artifact, a later analysis removed over 500 highly shared, low-generation-probability nucleotide sequences. For each public chain, a later analysis derived a clonal expansion index from normalized ranks of inferred template counts within each repertoire. A later analysis computed generation probabilities with a VDJ recombination model fitted to out-of-frame rearrangements, and checked the results against IGoR. In a later analysis, TCR-TCR, TCR-HLA and TCR-CMV co-occurrence was scored with hypergeometric tests, and a repertoire-size bias correction was applied to TCR pairs. To estimate false discovery rates, a later analysis permuted the HLA or CMV assignments 20 times. In a later analysis, co-occurring TCRs were grouped using DBSCAN, and TCRdist sequence similarity was added for clustering within HLA-allele-positive subsets. For co-occurrence clustering, repertoires with fewer than 30,000 or more than 120,000 public chains were excluded, along with five repertoires with anomalous nucleotide sharing. Drawn from immuneACCESS, this table holds only the in-frame rearrangements with V and J called that TCRdb kept. Clones are partly lost; checked studies trace under half to an unresolved V gene and leave the rest unexplained. The V and J calls and the clone size are those of that table, but D and trimming were determined from the DNA. The sample table contains under 300,000 clones; only one count was recorded for 80% to 95% of them. The ten largest account for about 1.5% of the sample.

Including cysteine and phenylalanine, the CDR3 has 15 amino acids. This entry keeps only the CDR3 DNA: 45 bases, framed from base 1. V is cut back by 0 bases and J by 8 bases, with 9 bases in the junction unmatched. CDR1 and CDR2 were assigned from the germline V gene as LGHNA and YNFKEQ. The cohort comprised under 700 healthy bone marrow donors. All cohort members were sampled while nominally healthy, although unrecorded immune exposures were likely present. The donor tested CMV seronegative and was one of the 352 seronegative cohort members. A peripheral blood sample was provided by each donor, and peripheral blood mononuclear cells were used for TCR beta sequencing. Genomic DNA was extracted from the blood cell samples with the Qiagen DNeasy Blood Extraction Kit. The sample comes from a study of cytomegalovirus exposure and HLA in healthy donors (dated by TCRdb to 2017 to 2019). Background for the entire study: An earlier analysis of several hundred of the donors reported 250 to 350 Gb of sequence data and roughly 100 million unique TCR beta sequences from about 179 million T cells. Roughly 300 gigabases of sequencing data and around 85 million unique TCR sequences made up an early release that covered some 640 HLA-typed donors. Of the roughly 400 genotyped donors, roughly 76% were placed in the genetic ancestry cluster associated with self-reported Caucasian donors. The aim of the study was to test whether cataloging public T cell receptors could identify signatures of past pathogen exposure. The T cell repertoires of some 700 subjects were profiled by immunosequencing and related to cytomegalovirus serostatus. In addition to the first cohort of several hundred subjects, a separate validation cohort of approximately 120 different subjects was used. To predict cytomegalovirus infection status, the study brought together high-throughput TCR immunosequencing, statistical association of individual TCRs with disease status, and machine learning. A later analysis re-examined previously published TCR beta repertoires from around 670 donors and added high-resolution HLA genotyping to investigate patterns of TCR occurrence. The later analysis used no new phenotypic data to find candidate immune exposures, relying instead on TCR beta sequences and their occurrence across donors. In an earlier analysis of 587 of the donors, high-throughput TCR beta sequencing was used to judge whether each TCR beta V gene segment behaved as functional or pseudogenic. Donor age, sex, ethnicity and CMV serostatus were compiled alongside the repertoire data. A later genetic analysis used genome-wide SNP genotypes for 398 of the 666 donors, treating that subset as a discovery cohort. Every discovery cohort repertoire had been produced on one sequencing platform. HLA typing covered class I and class II loci at four-digit resolution. Typing coverage differed by locus: A, B, C, DRB1 and DQB1 were typed in roughly 629-630 donors, DQA1 in 500 to 550, DPA1 in around 580, and DPB1 in 472. A few DR-DQ haplotypes were handled as single units for association and clustering because linkage in the cohort was strong. On average, roughly 250,000 unique TCR beta nucleotide sequences were sequenced per donor among fewer than 500 genotyped donors of the cohort, with around 19% of those sequences being non-productive. Paper-wide results and their limitations: Broadly in line with IMGT annotations, most TCR beta V segments showed up in productive rearrangements about 87% or about 30% of the time in an earlier analysis of 587 of the donors. The earlier analysis of around 600 of the donors excluded approximately 17 rarely observed V segments, including chromosome 9 orphons, because counts were too low. In a later analysis, more than 15,000 TCR beta sequences were associated with specific HLA alleles at a false discovery rate of 0.05. A further reported finding was that TCR beta sequences accurately predicted the HLA-A and HLA-B alleles for most subjects in the first cohort. Several of the top co-occurrence clusters appeared to be linked to parvovirus B19, influenza, CMV and Epstein-Barr virus, according to a later analysis. The sequencing pipeline was judged likely to have produced a cluster of highly shared sequence variants as a technical artifact. A later analysis found that most CMV-associated TCR beta chains appeared HLA-restricted, with HLA associations seemingly driven largely by CMV exposure. According to a later genetic analysis, donors in an Asian-associated ancestry cluster had fewer N-insertions in productive TCRs than the roughly 700-donor mean. A later analysis found that TCR association rates varied across HLA loci, with DRB1 alleles showing the most associated TCRs and HLA-C alleles the fewest. Because the 87-base-pair reads could not distinguish some IMGT-functional V segments, including TRBV6-2 and TRBV6-3, those segments were excluded. According to the authors, the approach could potentially be generalized to other disease states and immunological phenotypes. Presence/absence analyses assumed roughly uniform sequencing depth across donors, an assumption that may not hold. Compared with equally common non-associated chains, HLA-associated TCR beta chains in a later analysis were more clonally expanded and had lower generation probabilities. Only TCR beta chains were sequenced in this cohort, and the absence of alpha or paired-chain data limited detectable features. When HLA alleles, especially DR and DQ, strongly co-occurred, TCR associations were difficult to assign to individual alleles. Correlated functional status among segregating V segments might reflect linkage disequilibrium, but an unknown experimental factor could not be ruled out. HLA typing was unavailable for some donors at each locus, so association tests used only the typed subset. The classifier was reported to diagnose cytomegalovirus status with high specificity and sensitivity in both the original and validation cohorts. Across donors, most TCR sequences were observed very rarely, whereas some public TCRs were present in many individuals. The study gave a list of 150 to 200 TCR beta chains associated with cytomegalovirus. In a later genetic analysis, a missense DCLRE1C variant was associated with V-gene and J-gene trimming of TCR beta chains, and the association was replicated in an independent cohort. Immune exposure information for the cohort was limited to CMV serostatus. In vitro tests confirmed that a few of the cytomegalovirus-associated TCR beta chains recognize cytomegalovirus antigens.

The sequenced sample consisted of PBMCs. The receptor's source is a girl aged 2-10 years in good health and CMV-seronegative. Recombination joined TRBV4-2 with TRBJ1-2, with 7 bases aligning to TRBD1. This receptor carries the CDR3 CASSQDFSRGEGYTF. The bases read TGTGCCAGCAGCCAAGATTTTTCCAGGGGGGAAGGCTACACCTTC.